This is a list of T cell receptor beta chains from one sample in a study of T-cell memory formation after mild COVID-19. TCRdb itself ran the 5' RACE reads through MiXCR, one entry per CDR3 protein. The profile covers approximately 580,000 distinct CDR3 sequences, with roughly 21% appearing a single time and under 15% taken by the ten largest. Sample: PBMCs or a T cell subset sorted from them (not recorded which). These TCRs come from an adult woman who had mild COVID-19 (a few samples of this study predate the infection). Cell type and time point are not known. Each CDR3 is given with its conserved first and last residue. The order of the fields is clone size, J gene, D gene, V gene, CDR3 DNA, CDR3 protein. The D gene is left open where the match is weak. Where a row states a size, it is once, few, many or the class of an expanded clone; other rows omit it.

clone size: few; J gene: TRBJ2-7; D gene: .; V gene: TRBV7-2; CDR3 DNA: TGTGCCAGCAGCTTAGCGCAGGGTCGAGAGCAGTACTTC; CDR3 protein: CASSLAQGREQYF
clone size: .; J gene: TRBJ2-5; D gene: .; V gene: TRBV11-3; CDR3 DNA: TGTGCCAGCAGCGAACCGGGTCCCCAAGAGACCCAGTACTTC; CDR3 protein: CASSEPGPQETQYF
clone size: .; J gene: TRBJ2-7; D gene: .; V gene: TRBV4-1; CDR3 DNA: TGCGCCAGCAGCCAAGAGAACGGTCCCTACGAGCAGTACTTC; CDR3 protein: CASSQENGPYEQYF
clone size: .; J gene: TRBJ2-5; D gene: .; V gene: TRBV11-2; CDR3 DNA: TGTGCCAGCAGCTTAGGGGTGCGGATCCAAGAGACCCAGTACTTC; CDR3 protein: CASSLGVRIQETQYF
clone size: few; J gene: TRBJ1-1; D gene: .; V gene: TRBV6-5; CDR3 DNA: TGTGCCAGCAGTTACGAAGGCTTCGGCACTGAAGCTTTCTTT; CDR3 protein: CASSYEGFGTEAFF
clone size: few; J gene: TRBJ2-7; D gene: TRBD1; V gene: TRBV15; CDR3 DNA: TGTGCCACCAACCGGAACAGGGGGGAGTCCTACGAGCAGTACTTC; CDR3 protein: CATNRNRGESYEQYF
clone size: .; J gene: TRBJ2-5; D gene: TRBD1; V gene: TRBV7-2; CDR3 DNA: TGTGCCAGCAGCCCGCCAGGGGGCGAACAGACCCAGTACTTC; CDR3 protein: CASSPPGGEQTQYF
clone size: .; J gene: TRBJ1-1; D gene: .; V gene: TRBV7-9; CDR3 DNA: TGTGCCAGCAGCTCGGGAAAGCAGGGTAGTGCTTTCTTT; CDR3 protein: CASSSGKQGSAFF
clone size: .; J gene: TRBJ2-1; D gene: TRBD2; V gene: TRBV24-1; CDR3 DNA: TGTGCCACCAGAACCCGGCCGGGACTAGCTGTGGATGAGCAGTTCTTC; CDR3 protein: CATRTRPGLAVDEQFF
clone size: .; J gene: TRBJ2-7; D gene: .; V gene: TRBV7-9; CDR3 DNA: TGTGCCAGCAGCTACGTCCTTGGGGCCGCTCGTTTTTACTTC; CDR3 protein: CASSYVLGAARFYF
clone size: .; J gene: TRBJ2-5; D gene: TRBD2; V gene: TRBV11-3; CDR3 DNA: TGTGCCAGCAGCTTAGATCAGGGACTAGCAGAGACCCAGTACTTC; CDR3 protein: CASSLDQGLAETQYF
clone size: .; J gene: TRBJ1-4; D gene: .; V gene: TRBV28; CDR3 DNA: TGTGCCAGCAGTTTACACAGACGGCTGTTTTTT; CDR3 protein: CASSLHRRLFF
clone size: few; J gene: TRBJ2-5; D gene: .; V gene: TRBV28; CDR3 DNA: TGTGCCAGCAGCCTAATGGGACGGTCCCAAGAGACCCAGTACTTC; CDR3 protein: CASSLMGRSQETQYF
clone size: .; J gene: TRBJ2-5; D gene: TRBD2; V gene: TRBV7-3; CDR3 DNA: TGTGCCAGCAGCCCTGGGACTAGCGGGGGGGCGGGAGAGACCCAGTACTTC; CDR3 protein: CASSPGTSGGAGETQYF
clone size: few; J gene: TRBJ2-2; D gene: TRBD1; V gene: TRBV7-6; CDR3 DNA: TGTGCCAGCAGCCCCCAGCACGGGACAGGTGTAACCGGGGAGCTGTTTTTT; CDR3 protein: CASSPQHGTGVTGELFF
clone size: few; J gene: TRBJ1-2; D gene: TRBD1; V gene: TRBV29-1; CDR3 DNA: TGCACTATCAGGGACAGCCTGGGAGGCTACACCTTC; CDR3 protein: CTIRDSLGGYTF
clone size: few; J gene: TRBJ1-5; D gene: .; V gene: TRBV19; CDR3 DNA: TGTGCCAGTAGTATACAGGGCGGTTCGACCCAGCATTTT; CDR3 protein: CASSIQGGSTQHF
clone size: .; J gene: TRBJ2-2; D gene: .; V gene: TRBV21-1; CDR3 DNA: TGTGCCAGCAGCACCCGGGGGGGCACCGGGGAGCTGTTTTTT; CDR3 protein: CASSTRGGTGELFF
clone size: few; J gene: TRBJ2-7; D gene: .; V gene: TRBV4-3; CDR3 DNA: TGCGCCAGCAGCCAGGAAAGTTGGAGCTACGAGCAGTACTTC; CDR3 protein: CASSQESWSYEQYF
clone size: few; J gene: TRBJ2-1; D gene: TRBD2; V gene: TRBV20-1; CDR3 DNA: TGCAGTGCTAGGCGATCCGGGACTAGCAATGAGCAGTTCTTC; CDR3 protein: CSARRSGTSNEQFF
clone size: few; J gene: TRBJ1-5; D gene: TRBD1; V gene: TRBV7-9; CDR3 DNA: TGTGCCAGCAGCAAAACCGGGACAGACTTCCCCCAGCATTTT; CDR3 protein: CASSKTGTDFPQHF
clone size: few; J gene: TRBJ2-5; D gene: TRBD2; V gene: TRBV6-5; CDR3 DNA: TGTGCCAGCATATATGGGAGGGAAGGGCGAGAGACCCAGTACTTC; CDR3 protein: CASIYGREGRETQYF
clone size: few; J gene: TRBJ2-7; D gene: TRBD1; V gene: TRBV10-3; CDR3 DNA: TGTGCCATCAGTGAGCCCGGGACAGGGAGTTACGAGCAGTACTTC; CDR3 protein: CAISEPGTGSYEQYF
clone size: .; J gene: TRBJ2-1; D gene: .; V gene: TRBV6-1; CDR3 DNA: TGTGCCAGCAGTGAACAGGGAGACTATGAGCAGTTCTTC; CDR3 protein: CASSEQGDYEQFF
clone size: few; J gene: TRBJ2-3; D gene: TRBD2; V gene: TRBV7-9; CDR3 DNA: TGTGCCAGCAGTAATTGGGACTACCGGAGCACAGATACGCAGTATTTT; CDR3 protein: CASSNWDYRSTDTQYF
clone size: .; J gene: TRBJ1-1; D gene: TRBD1; V gene: TRBV11-2; CDR3 DNA: TGTGCCAGCAGCCCCCTGACAGGGGGCAGGGAAGCTTTCTTT; CDR3 protein: CASSPLTGGREAFF
clone size: few; J gene: TRBJ2-7; D gene: .; V gene: TRBV6-2/TRBV6-3; CDR3 DNA: TGTGCCAGCAGCCACGATGGTAGGGGACCCACCTACGAGCAGTACTTC; CDR3 protein: CASSHDGRGPTYEQYF
clone size: many; J gene: TRBJ2-1; D gene: TRBD1; V gene: TRBV24-1; CDR3 DNA: TGTGCCACCAGTGATTTGCCCGGGGACAGGTCCTACAATGAGCAGTTCTTC; CDR3 protein: CATSDLPGDRSYNEQFF
clone size: .; J gene: TRBJ2-2; D gene: .; V gene: TRBV5-4; CDR3 DNA: TGTGCCAGCATTTCTCAAGAGTCGAACACCGGGGAGCTGTTTTTT; CDR3 protein: CASISQESNTGELFF
clone size: few; J gene: TRBJ2-7; D gene: .; V gene: TRBV6-5; CDR3 DNA: TGTGCCAGCAGTTACGGGCAGGGTTTCGGTTTTTTGAGCTACGAGCAGTACTTC; CDR3 protein: CASSYGQGFGFLSYEQYF
clone size: .; J gene: TRBJ2-1; D gene: .; V gene: TRBV5-4; CDR3 DNA: TGTGCCAGCAGTATGCCGACTAGTCCCAATGAGCAGTTCTTC; CDR3 protein: CASSMPTSPNEQFF
clone size: .; J gene: TRBJ1-6; D gene: .; V gene: TRBV20-1; CDR3 DNA: TGCAGTGCCGGGAAAGGGCCAGGGGATTCACCCCTCCACTTT; CDR3 protein: CSAGKGPGDSPLHF
clone size: once; J gene: TRBJ1-1; D gene: .; V gene: TRBV7-9; CDR3 DNA: TGTGCCAGCAGCTTAAAGGTCGGCACTGAAGCTTTCTTT; CDR3 protein: CASSLKVGTEAFF
clone size: .; J gene: TRBJ1-1; D gene: TRBD1; V gene: TRBV6-5; CDR3 DNA: TGTGCCAGCAGGACCGGGACAGGGTATACCGAAGCTTTCTTT; CDR3 protein: CASRTGTGYTEAFF
clone size: .; J gene: TRBJ2-3; D gene: TRBD2; V gene: TRBV10-3; CDR3 DNA: TGTGCCACACAAGCTCATGCTCTACTGAGCGGGGGGGGCACAGATACGCAGTATTTT; CDR3 protein: CATQAHALLSGGGTDTQYF
clone size: many; J gene: TRBJ2-7; D gene: .; V gene: TRBV12-3/TRBV12-4; CDR3 DNA: TGTGCCAGCAGTTTAGGCCTGGGCTACGAGCAGTACTTC; CDR3 protein: CASSLGLGYEQYF
clone size: few; J gene: TRBJ2-5; D gene: .; V gene: TRBV19; CDR3 DNA: TGTGCCAGTAGTATGACCGTGATGGAGACCCAGTACTTC; CDR3 protein: CASSMTVMETQYF
clone size: few; J gene: TRBJ2-1; D gene: .; V gene: TRBV5-1; CDR3 DNA: TGCGCCAGCAGCTTGCACAGGGAACGGGGCAATGAGCAGTTCTTC; CDR3 protein: CASSLHRERGNEQFF
clone size: few; J gene: TRBJ1-1; D gene: TRBD1; V gene: TRBV3-1; CDR3 DNA: TGTGCCAGCAGCCACACCGGGACAGAGGGTGAAGCTTTCTTT; CDR3 protein: CASSHTGTEGEAFF
clone size: few; J gene: TRBJ1-5; D gene: .; V gene: TRBV20-1; CDR3 DNA: TGCAGTGCTAGCCGGACCCAGGGCGATCAGCCCCAGCATTTT; CDR3 protein: CSASRTQGDQPQHF
clone size: .; J gene: TRBJ1-2; D gene: TRBD1; V gene: TRBV4-1; CDR3 DNA: TGCGCCAGCAGCCAACCTGACAGGGGATTGAGCTATGGCTACACCTTC; CDR3 protein: CASSQPDRGLSYGYTF
clone size: .; J gene: TRBJ1-2; D gene: .; V gene: TRBV6-1; CDR3 DNA: TGTGCCAGCAGTGACGCCACCTATGGCTACACCTTC; CDR3 protein: CASSDATYGYTF
clone size: few; J gene: TRBJ1-1; D gene: .; V gene: TRBV5-5; CDR3 DNA: TGTGCCAGCAGCTTGGACAGATGGAACACTGAAGCTTTCTTT; CDR3 protein: CASSLDRWNTEAFF
clone size: .; J gene: TRBJ2-3; D gene: .; V gene: TRBV6-5; CDR3 DNA: TGTGCCAGCAGTTACTCCGGGCTAAGGGCAGATACGCAGTATTTT; CDR3 protein: CASSYSGLRADTQYF
clone size: .; J gene: TRBJ2-7; D gene: .; V gene: TRBV7-9; CDR3 DNA: TGTGCCAGCAGCCCCCCGGGGCGGTCTGAAGAGCAGTACTTC; CDR3 protein: CASSPPGRSEEQYF
clone size: .; J gene: TRBJ1-4; D gene: .; V gene: TRBV6-5; CDR3 DNA: TGTGCCAGCAGTTACTCTACAGGAGCAAATGAAAAACTGTTTTTT; CDR3 protein: CASSYSTGANEKLFF